Following are 16 T cell receptor beta chains from one sample sequenced in a study of cytomegalovirus exposure and HLA in healthy donors. PCR involved 60 Vbeta and 13 Jbeta primers. This table comes from immunoSEQ multiplex PCR, and its TCRdb copy is limited to in-frame clones, with some not included. The repertoire holds about 120,000 clones, over 75% seen once, with more than 1.4% in the top ten. Sequenced input: PBMCs. The receptors here all came from a woman aged 18-35 years in good health and CMV-seronegative.

The CDR3 sequence is CASSPDRGLRWQYF. The CDR3 DNA follows: TGCGCCAGCAGCCCGGACAGGGGGCTTAGGTGGCAGTACTTC. The chain joins TRBV5-1 to TRBJ2-7; 11 positions match TRBD1. Germline V gives CDR1 SGHRS, CDR2 YFSETQ. The V and J ends lost 4 bases and 9 bases, in that order; junction bases with no gene match: 9. The CDR3 has 14 amino acids.

This clone was found a few times. V is TRBV19 and J is TRBJ2-1, with TRBD2 identical over 8 bases. The CDR3 length is 15 residues. Germline CDR1 LNHDA, CDR2 SQIVND (reference sequence). The V gene end was trimmed by 2 bases and the J gene end by 2 bases; junction bases not matched to a gene: 2. The CDR3 coding sequence is TGTGCCAGTAGTATATTTAGCGGGGCCTACAATGAGCAGTTCTTC. Translation: CASSIFSGAYNEQFF. Combining the CDR3 with reference TRBV19 and TRBJ2-1 gives the whole variable domain DGGITQSPKYLFRKEGQNVTLSCEQNLNHDAMYWYRQDPGQGLRLIYYSQIVNDFQKGDIAEGYSVSREKKESFPLTVTSAQKNPTAFYLCASSIFSGAYNEQFFGPGTRLTVL.

This chain connects TRBV7-3 to TRBJ2-5, with a tentative D call TRBD2 (6 bases). The CDR3 length is 12 residues. Germline-derived CDR1 and CDR2 are SGHTA and FQGTGA. Trimming left V 5 bases short and J 7 bases short, with 11 bases between. DNA for the CDR3: TGTGCCAGCAGCCAGGCCGGGGGGACCCAGTACTTC. Protein: CASSQAGGTQYF.

The V gene is TRBV7-9, the J gene TRBJ2-2; D not resolved. Germline loops: CDR1 SEHNR, CDR2 FQNEAQ (reference sequence). This CDR3 is built from 15 residues. Trimming removed 1 base from V and 0 bases from J, with 6 bases in between. The CDR3 DNA is TGTGCCAGCAGCTTAGGAGACACGAACACCGGGGAGCTGTTTTTT. Protein product: CASSLGDTNTGELFF. Drawing the rest from reference TRBV7-9 and TRBJ2-2, the complete variable domain is DTGVSQNPRHKITKRGQNVTFRCDPISEHNRLYWYRQTLGQGPEFLTYFQNEAQLEKSRLLSDRFSAERPKGSFSTLEIQRTEQGDSAMYLCASSLGDTNTGELFFGEGSRLTVL.

CDR3 region: CASSPRQGTEKLFF. The CDR3 nucleotides are TGCGCCAGCAGCCCCCGACAGGGGACCGAAAAACTGTTTTTT. The J gene is TRBJ1-4, the V gene TRBV5-1; 8 nucleotides match TRBD1. Trimming removed 4 bases from V and 8 bases from J; junction bases left unmatched: 7. This CDR3 is built from 14 residues. From germline, CDR1 is SGHRS and CDR2 YFSETQ.

There are a few counts of this clone. The chain couples TRBV9 to TRBJ1-4; TRBD1 might be the D (5 bases). CDR3 length: 14 residues. Trimming shortened V by 1 base and J by 7 bases, and 11 bases separated the two germline ends. Germline loops: CDR1 SGDLS, CDR2 YYNGEE. CDR3 nucleotide sequence: TGTGCCAGCAGCGTAAGGGGAGGGAGTGAAAAACTGTTTTTT. Its translation is CASSVRGGSEKLFF.

The chain joins TRBV4-3 to TRBJ1-2, with D possibly TRBD1 on 6 matching bases. Trimming took 0 bases from V and 6 from J, leaving 11 bases between them. The CDR3 is 14 residues long. In germline, CDR1 is LGHNA, CDR2 YSLEER. CDR3 DNA: TGCGCCAGCAGCCAAGACTGGACAGTTCATGGCTACACCTTC. Residues: CASSQDWTVHGYTF.

The CDR3 nucleotides read TGTGCCAGCAGGCTTGGAGGGAGTGATGAGCAGTTCTTC. Translation gives CASRLGGSDEQFF. The J gene is TRBJ2-1, the V gene TRBV5-4; the D gene is possibly TRBD2 (6 bases). CDR1 and CDR2 (germline): SGHNT, YYREEE (reference sequence). Trimming left V 5 bases short and J 8 bases short, with 14 bases between. This CDR3 is 13 amino acids long.

V and J are TRBV4-3 and TRBJ1-6; 7 positions match TRBD1. V gave up 1 base and J gave up 10 bases; unmatched junction bases: 4. CDR1 is LGHNA and CDR2 is YSLEER in the germline V gene. This CDR3 has 14 amino acids. The CDR3 loop is CASSQVGTDSPLHF. CDR3 in DNA: TGCGCCAGCAGCCAAGTCGGGACAGACTCACCCCTCCACTTT.

The chain couples TRBV5-4 to TRBJ1-2; D perhaps matches TRBD1 (6 bases). The CDR3 is made up of 15 amino acids. Trimming took off 0 bases at V and 1 base at J, with 10 bases between the two ends. Germline V CDR1 and CDR2: SGHNT, YYREEE (reference sequence). CDR3 in DNA: TGTGCCAGCAGCTTGGCCAAACAGGGTAACTATGGCTACACCTTC. It is translated as CASSLAKQGNYGYTF.

The sample holds one count of this clone. The gene calls are TRBV6-1 and TRBJ1-2, with D tentatively TRBD1 (6 bases). The length of the CDR3 is 14 residues. V lost 0 bases and J lost 8, with 13 bases in between. Germline V gene data show CDR1 as MNHNS and CDR2 as SASEGT. Here the CDR3 reads CASSEAGAGQGYTF. CDR3 in DNA: TGTGCCAGCAGTGAAGCGGGGGCAGGGCAAGGCTACACCTTC.

This chain connects TRBV2 to TRBJ1-1; the D is unclear. Trimming shortened V by 5 bases and J by 5 bases, and 9 bases separated the two germline ends. Germline assignment: CDR1 SNHLY and CDR2 FYNNEI. This CDR3 spans 12 amino acids. CDR3 bases: TGTGCCAGCAGTCCACCTCGGACTGAAGCTTTCTTT. Residues: CASSPPRTEAFF.

V is TRBV5-1 and J is TRBJ2-2; 9 bases match TRBD1. This CDR3 comprises 15 residues. The germline CDR1 and CDR2 sequences are SGHRS and YFSETQ. The J segment lost 3 bases and the V segment lost 3 bases, leaving 3 bases of the junction unmatched. The CDR3 coding sequence is TGCGCCAGCAGCTATACAGGGGGCTACACCGGGGAGCTGTTTTTT. It is translated as CASSYTGGYTGELFF.

With respect to this clone: The junction differs from germline at one of its ends, possibly a read error. This chain joins TRBV18 and TRBJ2-4, with a tentative D call TRBD1 (5 bases). CDR3 size: 17 residues. Germline assignment: CDR1 KGHSH and CDR2 LQKENI. This CDR3 reads CASSPVGPQTAMNSQYF. The CDR3 region has the DNA TGTGCCAGCTCACCAGTGGGTCCCCAGACAGCCATGAACAGTCAGTACTTC.

J is TRBJ2-1 and V is TRBV11-2; 14 bases fit TRBD2. The CDR3 totals 16 residues. Germline V lookup: CDR1 SGHAT, CDR2 FQNNGV. Trimming took 4 bases from V and 2 from J; bases not matched to a gene: 1. Here the CDR3 DNA reads TGTGCCAGCAGCTCGGGACTAGCGGGGGCCTACAATGAGCAGTTCTTC. Translated: CASSSGLAGAYNEQFF. The complete variable domain, with remaining parts taken from reference TRBV11-2 and TRBJ2-1, reads EAGVAQSPRYKIIEKRQSVAFWCNPISGHATLYWYQQILGQGPKLLIQFQNNGVVDDSQLPKDRFSAERLKGVDSTLKIQPAKLEDSAVYLCASSSGLAGAYNEQFFGPGTRLTVL.

The chain is built from TRBV9 and TRBJ1-1, with D unresolved. Germline CDR1 is SGDLS and CDR2 is YYNGEE. V was cut by 3 bases and J by 1 base, with 19 bases left in between. The length of the CDR3 is 17 residues. CDR3 amino acids: CASSEHLVTAGNTEAFF. CDR3 in DNA: TGTGCCAGCAGCGAACACCTCGTAACGGCAGGGAACACTGAAGCTTTCTTT.